The 21 T cell receptor beta chains given below trace back to one sample, sequenced in a study of T cell responses to AZD1222 COVID-19 vaccine. Here immunoSEQ multiplex PCR was the method, and the copy in TCRdb shows in-frame clones only, minus some. The table lists more than 75,000 clones, 75% to 95% of them singletons. The material was peripheral blood, obtained 28 days after the second AZD1222 dose. The receptors were gathered from an adult who received the AZD1222 COVID-19 vaccine.

This chain joins TRBV27 and TRBJ2-7; TRBD2 agrees at 10 bases. This CDR3 region has 15 residues. V lost 6 bases and J lost 4; bases outside the gene matches: 9. Germline V gene data show CDR1 as MNHEY and CDR2 as SMNVEV (reference sequence). The CDR3 bases are TGTGCCAGCAGAGGTAATAGCGGGAGGATGTACGAGCAGTACTTC. Residues: CASRGNSGRMYEQYF.

The J gene is TRBJ2-2, the V gene TRBV29-1; no clear D. Germline V CDR1 and CDR2: SQVTM, ANQGSEA. Trimming shortened V by 3 bases and J by 6 bases, and 11 bases separated the two germline ends. The CDR3 sequence is 13 residues long. CDR3 coding DNA: TGCAGCGTTGAGGGCGGTTTGGCCGGGGAGCTGTTTTTT. Translation gives CSVEGGLAGELFF.

The rearrangement uses TRBV28 and TRBJ1-5; D is unresolved. V lost 5 bases to trimming and J lost 11 bases, with 13 bases between them. The CDR3 length is 12 residues. The germline V gene has CDR1 MDHEN and CDR2 SYDVKM. The CDR3 is CASSLERTAQHF. CDR3 nucleotides: TGTGCCAGCAGTCTCGAGAGGACGGCCCAGCATTTT.

CDR3 in amino acids: CASSLTGQGAHEQFF. The DNA of the CDR3 is TGTGCCAGCAGTTTAACGGGACAGGGGGCCCATGAGCAGTTCTTC. This chain joins TRBV28 and TRBJ2-1; 12 positions agree with TRBD1. The CDR3 consists of 15 residues. The V gene end was trimmed by 2 bases and the J gene end by 8 bases; junction bases not matched to a gene: 4. Germline CDR1 MDHEN, CDR2 SYDVKM.

The J gene is TRBJ2-7, the V gene TRBV6-5; TRBD1 is a possible D gene (6 bases). Between the trimmed V and J ends, which lost 6 bases and 3 bases, there was a span of 9 bases. Germline CDR1 MNHEY, CDR2 SVGAGI. This CDR3 spans 12 amino acids. The CDR3 region has the DNA TGTGCCAGCAGACGGGACAACTACGAGCAGTACTTC. It encodes CASRRDNYEQYF.

This clone has more than one count but fewer than ten. This chain connects TRBV5-8 to TRBJ2-2, with D possibly being TRBD1 or TRBD2 (6 bases each). This CDR3 spans 16 amino acids. V lost 4 bases and J 4 bases, leaving 17 bases between the germline ends. Germline V gives CDR1 SGHTS, CDR2 YDEGEE. The CDR3 protein is CASSPVGGAITGELFF. CDR3 nucleotides: TGTGCCAGCAGCCCTGTGGGGGGCGCGATCACCGGGGAGCTGTTTTTT.

The genes are TRBV10-3 and TRBJ1-2, with 8 bases matching TRBD1. After removal of 11 bases from V and 3 bases from J, the junction contained 14 bases not matched to a gene. Per germline, CDR1 ENHRY and CDR2 SYGVKD. The CDR3 consists of 15 residues. CDR3 in DNA: TGTGCCTGTCGTTCAGGGGCAGGGGGCGACTATGGCTACACCTTC. Translating it yields CACRSGAGGDYGYTF.

The rearrangement uses TRBV7-3 and TRBJ2-5, with 9 bases lining up with TRBD1. Losses at the gene ends were 5 bases for V and 4 bases for J; bases not matched to a gene: 5. Germline loops: CDR1 SGHTA, CDR2 FQGTGA. The CDR3 has 14 residues. In DNA, the CDR3 is TGTGCCAGCAGCCCCGGGACAGGGCTAGAGACCCAGTACTTC. Translating gives CASSPGTGLETQYF. Looking up the rest from reference TRBV7-3 and TRBJ2-5 gives the full variable domain: GAGVSQTPSNKVTEKGKYVELRCDPISGHTALYWYRQSLGQGPEFLIYFQGTGAADDSGLPNDRFFAVRPEGSVSTLKIQRTERGDSAVYLCASSPGTGLETQYFGPGTRLLVL.

The rearrangement uses TRBV28 and TRBJ2-7; the D is unclear. The V and J ends lost 8 bases and 4 bases respectively, with 12 bases between them. This CDR3 is built from 12 residues. Germline V gene data show CDR1 as MDHEN and CDR2 as SYDVKM. The CDR3: CASLSFGYEQYF. DNA of the CDR3: TGTGCCAGCCTCAGTTTCGGTTACGAGCAGTACTTC.

This clone has only a few counts. The chain carries TRBV12-3 or TRBV12-4 and TRBJ1-1; D remains unclear. The length of the CDR3 is 13 residues. V was shortened by 4 bases and J by 6 bases, with 12 bases between the two germline ends. The DNA for the CDR3 is TGTGCCAGCAGTTCTGGGGTGTTCTCTGAAGCTTTCTTT. It encodes CASSSGVFSEAFF.

The chain is built from TRBV29-1 and TRBJ2-7, with D perhaps TRBD1 (6 bases). Germline V gene sequence: CDR1 SQVTM, CDR2 ANQGSEA. Trimming shortened V by 4 bases and J by 0 bases, and 7 bases separated the two germline ends. The CDR3 runs to 12 residues. CDR3 sequence: CSVGTASYEQYF. In DNA, the CDR3 is TGCAGCGTTGGGACAGCCTCCTACGAGCAGTACTTC.

The rearrangement joins TRBV6-5 to TRBJ1-4; 8 positions match TRBD1. Germline-derived CDR1 and CDR2 are MNHEY and SVGAGI. Losses at the gene ends were 11 bases for V and 7 bases for J; bases not matched to a gene: 9. This CDR3 is built from 13 residues. The CDR3 DNA reads TGTGCCGCCCGGGACAGGAGAGGTGAAAAACTGTTTTTT. Amino acid sequence: CAARDRRGEKLFF.

The chain recombines TRBV19 with TRBJ1-3; no definite D call. The germline CDR1 and CDR2 sequences are LNHDA and SQIVND (reference sequence). The V and J ends lost 0 bases and 0 bases respectively, with 6 bases between them. This CDR3 is built from 15 residues. CDR3 sequence: CASSIDSSSGNTIYF. In nucleotides, the CDR3 is TGTGCCAGTAGTATAGACAGCTCCTCTGGAAACACCATATATTTT.

CDR3 protein: CASSPPSASYEQYF. DNA of the CDR3: TGTGCCAGCTCACCACCTTCGGCCTCCTACGAGCAGTACTTC. The V call is TRBV18, the J call TRBJ2-7; D is ambiguous. This CDR3 contains 14 residues. The V gene's germline CDR1 is KGHSH and CDR2 LQKENI. V lost 0 bases and J lost 0, with 6 bases in between.

The V call is TRBV7-9, the J call TRBJ1-4; 9 bases match TRBD1. Germline-derived CDR1 and CDR2 are SEHNR and FQNEAQ (reference sequence). This CDR3 is 17 amino acids long. V lost 5 bases to trimming and J lost 1 base; unmatched junction nucleotides: 8. The DNA for the CDR3 is TGTGCCAGCAGCCCAACAGGGGGCCCGGGAACTAATGAAAAACTGTTTTTT. This gives the protein CASSPTGGPGTNEKLFF.

The chain links TRBV19 to TRBJ2-1; 11 nucleotides agree with TRBD2. V was clipped by 4 bases and J by 3 bases; unmatched bases: 2. The CDR3 totals 15 residues. The germline V gene has CDR1 LNHDA and CDR2 SQIVND (reference sequence). The CDR3 is CASSTGTSGYNEQFF. The CDR3 nucleotides are TGTGCCAGTAGTACCGGGACTAGCGGCTACAATGAGCAGTTCTTC.

The rearrangement links TRBV5-1 to TRBJ2-6; TRBD1 aligns across 9 bases. The V gene's germline CDR1 is SGHRS and CDR2 YFSETQ. V gave up 5 bases and J gave up 0 bases; unmatched junction bases: 9. The length of the CDR3 is 18 residues. CDR3: CASRATGGPSSGANVLTF. CDR3 DNA sequence: TGCGCCAGCAGGGCTACAGGGGGCCCGAGCTCTGGGGCCAACGTCCTGACTTTC.

This clone was counted once. V usage is TRBV6-6 and J usage is TRBJ2-7, with D uncertain. Deletions cut 5 bases from V and 2 bases from J, with 10 bases between. Germline CDR1 reads MNHNY; CDR2 reads SVGAGI (reference sequence). The CDR3 spans 13 residues. CDR3 sequence: CASSPSGTYEQYF. The CDR3 nucleotides read TGTGCCAGCAGTCCCTCGGGTACCTACGAGCAGTACTTC.

J is TRBJ2-7 and V is TRBV4-3; TRBD1 matches at 9 bases. With 0 bases clipped from V and 0 bases from J, the junction kept 3 bases outside the gene matches. The CDR3 runs 16 residues. Germline lookup yields CDR1 LGHNA and CDR2 YSLEER. The CDR3 DNA sequence: TGCGCCAGCAGCCAAGATTCGACAGGGGGCTCCTACGAGCAGTACTTC. Translated: CASSQDSTGGSYEQYF.

The rearrangement uses TRBV3-1 (or the pseudogene TRBV3-2) and TRBJ1-1; TRBD1 is a possible D gene (5 bases). Germline V CDR1 and CDR2: LGHDT, YNNKEL (reference sequence). The CDR3 has 11 residues. Trimming removed 2 bases from V and 11 bases from J, with 9 bases in between. This chain's CDR3 is CASSQQGGAFF. For the CDR3, the DNA is TGTGCCAGCAGCCAACAGGGCGGCGCTTTCTTT.

The chain uses TRBV6-2 or TRBV6-3 and TRBJ2-5; no reliable D call. V was shortened by 7 bases and J by 0 bases, with 12 bases between the two germline ends. The CDR3 is 14 residues long. Germline loops: CDR1 MNHEY, CDR2 SVGEGT. The CDR3 bases are TGTGCCAGCACCCCCGTACAGCACCAAGAGACCCAGTACTTC. Its protein is CASTPVQHQETQYF.